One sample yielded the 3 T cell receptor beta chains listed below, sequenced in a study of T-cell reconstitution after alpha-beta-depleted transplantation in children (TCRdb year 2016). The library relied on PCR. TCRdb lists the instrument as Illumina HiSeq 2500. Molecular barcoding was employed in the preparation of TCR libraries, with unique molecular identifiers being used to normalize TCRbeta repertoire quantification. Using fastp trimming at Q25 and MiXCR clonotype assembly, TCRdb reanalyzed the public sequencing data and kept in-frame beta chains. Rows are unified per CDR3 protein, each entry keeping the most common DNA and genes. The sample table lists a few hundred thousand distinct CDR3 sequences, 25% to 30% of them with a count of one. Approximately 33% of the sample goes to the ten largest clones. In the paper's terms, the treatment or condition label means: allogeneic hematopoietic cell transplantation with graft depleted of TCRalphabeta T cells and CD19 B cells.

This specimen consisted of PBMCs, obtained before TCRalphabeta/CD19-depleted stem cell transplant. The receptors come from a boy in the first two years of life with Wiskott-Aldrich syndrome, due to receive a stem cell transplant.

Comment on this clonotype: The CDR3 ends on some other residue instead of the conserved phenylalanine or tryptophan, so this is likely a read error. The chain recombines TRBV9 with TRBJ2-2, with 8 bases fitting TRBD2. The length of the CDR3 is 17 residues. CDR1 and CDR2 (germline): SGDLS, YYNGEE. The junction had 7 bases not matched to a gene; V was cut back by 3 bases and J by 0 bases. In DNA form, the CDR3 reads TGTGCCAGCAGCGGGTGGGGACTAGGCACGAACACCGGGGAGCTGTTTTTG. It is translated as CASSGWGLGTNTGELFL.

The CDR3 loop reads CASRKAGGLLRETQYF. In DNA, the CDR3 is TGTGCCAGCAGGAAAGCGGGAGGCCTCCTCCGGGAGACCCAGTACTTC. This sequence joins TRBV2 and TRBJ2-5; TRBD2 aligns across 9 bases. V trimming: 6 bases; J trimming: 5 bases; junction bases outside the gene matches: 13. CDR1 is SNHLY, CDR2 FYNNEI, per germline. The CDR3 sequence is 16 residues long.

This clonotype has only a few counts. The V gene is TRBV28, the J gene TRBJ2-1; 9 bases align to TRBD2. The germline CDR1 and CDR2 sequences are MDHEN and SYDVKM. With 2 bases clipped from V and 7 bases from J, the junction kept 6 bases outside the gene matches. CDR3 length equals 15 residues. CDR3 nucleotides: TGTGCCAGCAGTTTAAGATGGCTAGCGGGGAATGAGCAGTTCTTC. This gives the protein CASSLRWLAGNEQFF. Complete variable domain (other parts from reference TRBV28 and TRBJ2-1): DVKVTQSSRYLVKRTGEKVFLECVQDMDHENMFWYRQDPGLGLRLIYFSYDVKMKEKGDIPEGYSVSREKKERFSLILESASTNQTSMYLCASSLRWLAGNEQFFGPGTRLTVL.